The clone carrying this T cell receptor (beta chain) shows up as medium-sized by frequency. Researchers made TCR beta libraries via UMI-labeled 5' RACE. From the 5' RACE reads, TCRdb lists one entry per CDR3 protein and no DNA. The sample data list about 6,700 distinct CDR3 sequences. This CDR3 is built from 12 residues. Germline CDR1 SQVTM, CDR2 ANQGSEA. Early memory CD8+ T cells that were CCR7+ PD-1+ TIGIT+ with exhausted-like traits constituted the TPEX cells. The data are from a study of human CD8 memory T cell subsets. The source of this sequence is a human donor in good health. The specimen sequenced was CD8+ T cells from PBMCs. The V and J genes are TRBV29-1 and TRBJ1-2; the D call of TRBD1 rests on TCRdb alone, since no DNA is present to check it. CDR3 region: CSAPGQPNGYTF.